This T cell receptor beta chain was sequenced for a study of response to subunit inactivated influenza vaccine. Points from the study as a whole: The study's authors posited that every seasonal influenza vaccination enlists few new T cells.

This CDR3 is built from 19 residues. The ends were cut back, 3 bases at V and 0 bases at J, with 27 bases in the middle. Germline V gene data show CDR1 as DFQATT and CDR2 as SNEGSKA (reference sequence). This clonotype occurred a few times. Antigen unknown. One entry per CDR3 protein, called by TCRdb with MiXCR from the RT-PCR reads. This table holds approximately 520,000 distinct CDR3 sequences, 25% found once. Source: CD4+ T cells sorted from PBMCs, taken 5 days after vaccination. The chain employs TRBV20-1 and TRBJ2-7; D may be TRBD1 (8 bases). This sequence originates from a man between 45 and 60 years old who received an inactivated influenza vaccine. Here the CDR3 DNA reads TGCAGTGCTAGCAAGACAGGGGCGGGGGCCCGATCTCTCTCCTACGAGCAGTACTTC. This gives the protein CSASKTGAGARSLSYEQYF.